This T cell receptor (beta chain) was found in a study of cytomegalovirus exposure and HLA in healthy donors. General study results and limits: Common viral pathogens seemed, in a later analysis, to connect with several of the most significant clusters.

In the PCR, 60 Vbeta and 13 Jbeta primers were used. Assay used: immunoSEQ multiplex PCR; TCRdb lists only in-frame clones, some missing. The top ten clones hold roughly 4% of a sample with approximately 140,000 clones, 75% to 80% of them seen once. The length of the CDR3 is 14 residues. Germline V CDR1 and CDR2: MNHNS, SASEGT. The V gene end was trimmed by 10 bases and the J gene end by 3 bases; junction bases not matched to a gene: 8. In the case of this clone: Antigen: not known.

All the people who gave samples were healthy bone marrow donors. Specimen: PBMCs. This TCR was recovered from a man younger than 35 in good health and CMV-seronegative. The rearrangement joins TRBV6-1 to TRBJ2-2; the match to TRBD1 covers 7 bases. The CDR3 loop is CAIPWTGDTGELFF. For the CDR3, the DNA is TGTGCCATTCCATGGACAGGCGACACCGGGGAGCTGTTTTTT.